One T cell receptor (beta chain) is described in this entry. What it recognizes is unknown. This sample stems from a study of OX40 agonist ivuxolimab in advanced cancers. Study in general: Dose-escalation cases comprised hepatocellular carcinoma, melanoma, renal cell or head and neck cancer. Having had anti-PD-1, anti-PD-L1 or anti-CTLA-4 therapy before was allowed, and roughly 38% had some. Study results and caveats: Researchers did not establish what antigens the expanded peripheral T cells target.

The cohort excluded patients with autoimmune disease history or systemic immunosuppression. V shed 0 bases and J shed 5 bases, with 11 bases lying between them. This CDR3 has 14 residues. In germline, CDR1 is SGHRS, CDR2 YFSETQ. Profiling relied on immunoSEQ multiplex PCR, and the TCRdb table lists in-frame clones only, not all of them. Of under 70,000 clones in the sample, 85% were seen once. V is TRBV5-1 and J is TRBJ1-1; D may be TRBD1 (5 bases). The specimen was CD4+ or CD8+ T cells sorted from blood, collected in a trial of the OX40 agonist ivuxolimab. The clonotype comes from an adult with an advanced solid tumor such as melanoma, head and neck, liver or kidney cancer. CDR3 DNA sequence: TGCGCCAGCAGCTTGGGAGGGGCTGGGACTGAAGCTTTCTTT. Protein: CASSLGGAGTEAFF.